The present TCR beta chain was sequenced within a study of CD8 T cells in Susac syndrome. Reverse transcription of roughly 0.5 to 1 ug RNA was carried out with random hexamers. TCR beta CDR3 was amplified by immunoSEQ multiplex PCR. This amplification extended across 54 Vbeta and 13 Jbeta segments. MiXCR, applied by TCRdb to the immunoSEQ multiplex PCR reads, yields one record per CDR3 protein. The sample yields approximately 150,000 distinct CDR3 sequences, under 97% seen once. The authors sequenced TCR beta from blood CD8+ and CD4+ T cells. Patients with Susac syndrome met the recently defined diagnostic criteria for definite or probable disease. This receptor was obtained from a human donor with Susac syndrome. Source material: CD4+ T cells from PBMCs.

CDR3 protein: CASSTGYSNQPQHF. The CDR3 region has the DNA TGTGCCAGCAGTACAGGATATAGCAATCAGCCCCAGCATTTT. V is TRBV7-2 and J is TRBJ1-5, with D perhaps matching TRBD1 (5 bases). V lost 6 bases and J lost 0, with 9 bases in between. The CDR3 length is 14 residues. Germline assignment: CDR1 SGHTA and CDR2 FQGNSA.